Following are 9 T cell receptor beta chains from one sample sequenced in a study of long-term antiretroviral therapy in people with HIV. Survey-level resolution applied to immunoSEQ assay v3.0. The data were produced by immunoSEQ multiplex PCR, yet TCRdb's version contains in-frame clones alone and is incomplete. The repertoire includes about 6,700 clones, 74% of them detected once, and more than 6.5% sits in the top ten. Source: unsorted PBMCs, taken 0.1 years before starting antiretroviral therapy. These receptors were collected from a man between 18 and 29 years old with HIV.

This chain connects TRBV30 to TRBJ1-2; 7 bases map to TRBD1. The CDR3 has 12 amino acids. Germline CDR1 reads GTSNPN; CDR2 reads SVGIG (reference sequence). The ends lost 5 bases at V and 4 bases at J; junction bases unmatched: 4. For the CDR3, the DNA is TGTGCCTGGCAGGGGGGCGTCTATGGCTACACCTTC. Translating gives CAWQGGVYGYTF.

This chain uses TRBV2 with TRBJ1-5; weak D call: TRBD1 (5 bases). CDR3 length equals 15 residues. Germline V CDR1 and CDR2: SNHLY, FYNNEI. Trimming took 6 bases from V and 0 from J, leaving 12 bases between them. CDR3 nucleotides: TGTGCCAGCAGGGGGCCAGGATTTAGCAATCAGCCCCAGCATTTT. This gives the protein CASRGPGFSNQPQHF.

This clone was seen only once. The gene calls are TRBV16 and TRBJ1-2; D not certain. The CDR3 contains 14 residues. V was clipped by 4 bases and J by 6 bases, with 15 bases between them. Germline V gene data show CDR1 as KGHSY and CDR2 as FQNENV. The CDR3 nucleotides read TGTGCCAGCAGCCCTGGGCCTTCTGCGCATGGCTACACCTTC. This codes for CASSPGPSAHGYTF.

The V gene is TRBV2, the J gene TRBJ2-7; D call uncertain. V shed 7 bases and J shed 4 bases, with 5 bases lying between them. The CDR3 contains 10 residues. Germline assignment: CDR1 SNHLY and CDR2 FYNNEI. The CDR3 reads CASMRYEQYF. The CDR3 DNA reads TGTGCCAGCATGAGGTACGAGCAGTACTTC.

In this sample, this clone turned up a few times. This CDR3 is CASSERGEYNEQFF. In DNA, the CDR3 is TGTGCCAGCAGTGAGCGGGGGGAGTACAATGAGCAGTTCTTC. V is TRBV6-4 and J is TRBJ2-1; 8 bases fit TRBD2. The CDR3 runs 14 residues. V gave up 3 bases and J gave up 4 bases; unmatched junction bases: 2. Looked up from germline, CDR1 is MRHNA and CDR2 is SNTAGT.

The rearrangement links TRBV6-1 to TRBJ1-2; D gene ambiguous. V shed 1 base and J shed 5 bases, with 8 bases lying between them. Germline V gene sequence: CDR1 MNHNS, CDR2 SASEGT. The CDR3 length is 13 residues. CDR3 loop: CASSEGGDYGYTF. The CDR3 DNA reads TGTGCCAGCAGTGAAGGGGGAGATTATGGCTACACCTTC.

Here the CDR3 reads CASSRESSYNEQFF. The CDR3 region has the DNA TGTGCCAGCAGTAGGGAAAGCTCCTACAATGAGCAGTTCTTC. V and J are TRBV6-4 and TRBJ2-1, with unresolved D. CDR1 and CDR2 from the germline V gene are MRHNA and SNTAGT. This CDR3 has 14 amino acids. Trimming took 5 bases from V and 0 from J, leaving 8 bases between them.

This chain uses TRBV25-1 with TRBJ2-7, with TRBD2 matching over 9 bases. The ends lost 2 bases at V and 5 bases at J; junction bases unmatched: 4. The length of the CDR3 is 14 residues. CDR1 and CDR2 from the germline V gene are MGHDK and SYGVNS. The CDR3 region is CASSEPRGGDEQYF. In DNA, the CDR3 is TGTGCCAGCAGTGAACCGCGGGGGGGCGACGAGCAGTACTTC.

This chain uses TRBV7-9 with TRBJ2-3, with 7 positions matching TRBD1. Trimming removed 8 bases from V and 4 bases from J; junction bases left unmatched: 3. The CDR3 consists of 12 residues. CDR1 and CDR2 from the germline V gene are SEHNR and FQNEAQ (reference sequence). The CDR3 loop is CASSDRADTQYF. Written as DNA, the CDR3 is TGTGCCAGCTCCGACAGGGCAGATACGCAGTATTTT.